This passage covers 11 T cell receptor beta chains from one sample sequenced in a study of T cell changes during pregnancy in multiple sclerosis (dated by TCRdb to 2018 to 2020). The library was obtained by the immunoSEQ multiplex PCR assay. TCRdb retrieved this table from immuneACCESS and kept in-frame rearrangements only. Not all clones are present; in checked studies, unresolved V genes account for under half, and no reason is known for the remainder. The sample records over 50,000 clones, around 91% of which are singletons. Under 2% of the sample is held by the ten biggest clonotypes. Sequences were derived from peripheral blood, sampled after pregnancy. These receptors all stem from a female donor with multiple sclerosis, enrolled in a pregnancy study.

The genes are TRBV4-1 and TRBJ1-1; a possible D gene is TRBD1 (5 bases). Germline V CDR1 and CDR2: MGHRA, YSYEKL. This CDR3 comprises 15 residues. Deletions cut 3 bases from V and 7 bases from J, with 18 bases between. CDR3 amino acids: CASSQGHDRTLEAFF. CDR3 DNA sequence: TGCGCCAGCAGCCAGGGCCACGACAGAACTCTTGAAGCTTTCTTT.

The chain carries TRBV19 and TRBJ1-1; no reliable D call. Germline V gives CDR1 LNHDA, CDR2 SQIVND (reference sequence). The CDR3 is 10 residues long. With 7 bases removed from V and 7 bases from J, the gap between germline ends came to 7 bases. Here the CDR3 reads CASKEGEAFF. CDR3 DNA sequence: TGTGCCAGTAAGGAGGGTGAAGCTTTCTTT.

The chain couples TRBV6-1 to TRBJ1-2; D call uncertain. The CDR3 extends over 13 amino acids. Germline loops: CDR1 MNHNS, CDR2 SASEGT. The V end lost 8 bases, the J end lost 8 bases, and 18 bases lay between the germline ends. DNA of the CDR3: TGTGCCAGCGCGGGGTGGGTACTGGGAGGCTACACCTTC. It specifies CASAGWVLGGYTF.

The chain is built from TRBV6-5 and TRBJ1-2, with a weak D call TRBD1 (5 bases). This CDR3 has 15 residues. Germline CDR1 and CDR2: MNHEY and SVGAGI. The V and J ends lost 4 bases and 4 bases respectively, with 16 bases between them. Here the CDR3 DNA reads TGTGCCAGCAGTTCACATGACAGAGATCCCTATGGCTACACCTTC. Its protein product is CASSSHDRDPYGYTF.

There are a few counts of this clone. This chain links TRBV14 with TRBJ1-1; 8 nucleotides line up with TRBD1. After removal of 5 bases from V and 1 base from J, the junction contained 9 bases not matched to a gene. Germline values: CDR1 SGHDN, CDR2 FVKESK. The CDR3 consists of 16 residues. Here the CDR3 DNA reads TGTGCCAGCAGCGGGGGACAGGTCCGGCGGAACACTGAAGCTTTCTTT. It codes for CASSGGQVRRNTEAFF. The variable domain in full, with the rest retrieved from reference TRBV14 and TRBJ1-1, is EAGVTQFPSHSVIEKGQTVTLRCDPISGHDNLYWYRRVMGKEIKFLLHFVKESKQDESGMPNNRFLAERTGGTYSTLKVQPAELEDSGVYFCASSGGQVRRNTEAFFGQGTRLTVV.

The rearrangement joins TRBV7-9 to TRBJ2-2, with D unresolved. Trimming took 1 base from V and 5 from J, leaving 8 bases between them. Germline CDR1 and CDR2: SEHNR and FQNEAQ (reference sequence). The CDR3 consists of 14 residues. The CDR3 is CASSLGLETGELFF. Written as DNA, the CDR3 is TGTGCCAGCAGCTTAGGCCTAGAGACCGGGGAGCTGTTTTTT.

The chain uses TRBV5-1 and TRBJ1-1, with 8 nucleotides matching TRBD1. Germline CDR1 SGHRS, CDR2 YFSETQ. V was pared by 1 base and J by 5 bases, with 13 bases of the junction left unmatched. The CDR3 is made up of 17 amino acids. CDR3 nucleotide sequence: TGCGCCAGCAGCTTGAGGGAACACAGGGGGGGCTGGACTGAAGCTTTCTTT. Its translation: CASSLREHRGGWTEAFF.

V gene TRBV29-1 combines with J gene TRBJ2-1, with D possibly matching TRBD2 (6 bases). V lost 7 bases to trimming and J lost 5 bases, with 15 bases between them. CDR3 length: 13 amino acids. Germline V gene lookup returns CDR1 SQVTM and CDR2 ANQGSEA. The CDR3 region has the DNA TGCAGCGCGGGGACTCACTACGACAATGAGCAGTTCTTC. It is translated as CSAGTHYDNEQFF.

The chain employs TRBV5-1 and TRBJ2-5; TRBD2 agrees at 12 bases. Germline CDR1 SGHRS, CDR2 YFSETQ. V gave up 4 bases and J gave up 0 bases; unmatched junction bases: 10. The CDR3 runs to 18 residues. CDR3 in DNA: TGCGCCAGCAGCCAAGGGACTAGCGGGCGGTTAGACCAAGAGACCCAGTACTTC. This translates into CASSQGTSGRLDQETQYF.

This chain joins TRBV19 and TRBJ1-5; TRBD1 matches at 7 bases. The J segment lost 4 bases and the V segment lost 5 bases, leaving 8 bases of the junction unmatched. There are 15 residues in the CDR3. Germline V CDR1 and CDR2: LNHDA, SQIVND (reference sequence). The CDR3 nucleotides read TGTGCCAGTAGTCCTCGACCCAGGGGGAATCAGCCCCAGCATTTT. This sequence encodes CASSPRPRGNQPQHF. The whole variable domain, remainder taken from reference TRBV19 and TRBJ1-5, is DGGITQSPKYLFRKEGQNVTLSCEQNLNHDAMYWYRQDPGQGLRLIYYSQIVNDFQKGDIAEGYSVSREKKESFPLTVTSAQKNPTAFYLCASSPRPRGNQPQHFGDGTRLSIL.

The rearrangement links TRBV15 to TRBJ1-2; D call uncertain. Trimming took 0 bases from V and 7 from J, leaving 18 bases between them. The CDR3 runs 16 residues. Germline V gene sequence: CDR1 LNHNV, CDR2 YYDKDF (reference sequence). CDR3 amino acids: CATSRDWERDGGGYTF. CDR3 nucleotide sequence: TGTGCCACCAGCAGAGATTGGGAGAGGGATGGAGGTGGCTACACCTTC.